What follows are 15 T cell receptor beta chains derived from one specimen sequenced in a study of blood T cell repertoires in COVID-19. Produced via immunoSEQ multiplex PCR; TCRdb's table is partial and in-frame only. Among 250,000 to 300,000 clones listed, around 83% were seen once. What was sequenced was peripheral blood. The receptors come from a man older than 75 with acute or convalescent COVID-19.

This clone has a handful of counts. This chain uses TRBV2 with TRBJ1-1, with D hard to call. CDR3 length equals 15 residues. V was shortened by 6 bases and J by 3 bases, with 17 bases between the two germline ends. Germline V gives CDR1 SNHLY, CDR2 FYNNEI. CDR3 bases: TGTGCCAGCAGGCACAGTCACGAAGGATACACTGAAGCTTTCTTT. It is translated as CASRHSHEGYTEAFF.

This rearrangement joins TRBV30 to TRBJ2-1, with unresolved D. There are 13 residues in the CDR3. Germline V lookup: CDR1 GTSNPN, CDR2 SVGIG (reference sequence). The ends were cut back, 0 bases at V and 3 bases at J, with 6 bases in the middle. The CDR3 sequence: CAWSVGGYNEQFF. In nucleotides, the CDR3 is TGTGCCTGGAGTGTTGGCGGCTACAATGAGCAGTTCTTC. Variable domain in full (rest from reference TRBV30 and TRBJ2-1): SQTIHQWPATLVQPVGSPLSLECTVEGTSNPNLYWYRQAAGRGLQLLFYSVGIGQISSEVPQNLSASRPQDRQFILSSKKLLLSDSGFYLCAWSVGGYNEQFFGPGTRLTVL.

The chain has TRBV6-5 and TRBJ1-5, with TRBD1 matching 10 bases. V lost 5 bases and J lost 5; bases outside the gene matches: 6. Germline CDR1 reads MNHEY; CDR2 reads SVGAGI. The CDR3 covers 15 residues. This CDR3 reads CASSTEGQGYQPQHF. CDR3 nucleotide sequence: TGTGCCAGCAGTACCGAGGGACAGGGGTATCAGCCCCAGCATTTT.

This clone was recorded only once. The chain combines TRBV5-4 with TRBJ2-7, with D maybe TRBD1 (6 bases). This CDR3 is built from 13 residues. Trimming stripped 1 base from V and 2 bases from J, with 7 bases between. Per the germline V gene, CDR1 is SGHNT and CDR2 is YYREEE (reference sequence). The CDR3 nucleotides read TGTGCCAGCAGCTTGCAGGGGCCCTACGAGCAGTACTTC. Amino acids: CASSLQGPYEQYF.

The rearrangement joins TRBV4-2 to TRBJ2-1, with 13 bases lining up with TRBD2. This CDR3 has 16 amino acids. CDR1 and CDR2 from the germline V gene are LGHNA and YNFKEQ. V gave up 0 bases and J gave up 5 bases; unmatched junction bases: 1. The DNA for the CDR3 is TGTGCCAGCAGCCAAGATGGGACTAGCGGGAACAATGAGCAGTTCTTC. Translating it yields CASSQDGTSGNNEQFF.

V gene TRBV5-6 combines with J gene TRBJ1-5; 9 positions agree with TRBD1. The germline gives CDR1 SGHDT, CDR2 YYEEEE. V was clipped by 4 bases and J by 5 bases; unmatched bases: 13. The CDR3 length is 17 residues. CDR3 sequence reads: CASSVYKGTGWHQPQHF. The CDR3 DNA reads TGTGCCAGCAGCGTTTATAAAGGGACAGGGTGGCATCAGCCCCAGCATTTT.

This sequence joins TRBV7-2 and TRBJ2-7, with 7 bases lining up with TRBD1. Germline CDR1 SGHTA, CDR2 FQGNSA. The CDR3 is 15 residues long. Trimming cost V 5 bases and J 4 bases; bases outside gene matches: 11. CDR3 loop: CASSPFSGTEYEQYF. In DNA form, the CDR3 reads TGTGCCAGCAGCCCCTTTTCCGGGACAGAATACGAGCAGTACTTC.

The chain employs TRBV5-4 and TRBJ2-5, with D possibly being TRBD1 (5 bases). The CDR3 has 13 amino acids. Per germline, CDR1 SGHNT and CDR2 YYREEE (reference sequence). Trimming removed 0 bases from V and 7 bases from J, with 10 bases in between. The CDR3 spells CASSLDRIGTQYF. CDR3 DNA: TGTGCCAGCAGCTTGGACAGGATAGGGACCCAGTACTTC.

The genes are TRBV6-1 and TRBJ2-7, with D perhaps TRBD1 (5 bases). The CDR3 loop spans 15 amino acids. The germline V and J ends were trimmed by 2 bases and 4 bases, with 15 bases remaining between them. The germline V gene has CDR1 MNHNS and CDR2 SASEGT. CDR3 DNA sequence: TGTGCCAGCAGTGAATACGAGACAGACCTTTACGAGCAGTACTTC. Translation gives CASSEYETDLYEQYF.

As concerns this clone: A junction boundary mismatches the germline segment, possibly from a read error. The V call is TRBV5-6, the J call TRBJ1-2; D perhaps matches TRBD1 (6 bases). This CDR3 is 15 amino acids long. From germline, CDR1 is SGHDT and CDR2 YYEEEE. The CDR3 sequence is CASRLEGLGARGYTF. CDR3 coding DNA: TGTGCCAGCAGATTGGAGGGCCTGGGGGCGCGGGGCTACACCTTC.

The chain is built from TRBV3-1 (or the pseudogene TRBV3-2) and TRBJ2-5; TRBD2 matches 11 bases. CDR1 LGHDT and CDR2 YNNKEL come from the germline V gene (reference sequence). V lost 5 bases, J lost 2 bases, and 4 bases stayed unmatched. This CDR3 has 15 amino acids. DNA for the CDR3: TGTGCCAGCAGCTATAGACTAGCGGGACAAGAGACCCAGTACTTC. Translated, it gives CASSYRLAGQETQYF.

Worth noting for this clone: The same CDR3 arises from other DNA sequences in this sample as well. The chain has TRBV5-1 and TRBJ1-4, with a weak D call TRBD1 (5 bases). The germline CDR1 and CDR2 sequences are SGHRS and YFSETQ. V dropped 0 bases and J dropped 4 bases, with 7 bases sitting between them. The CDR3 spans 14 residues. The CDR3 DNA reads TGCGCCAGCAGCTTGGGGCAGGGTAATGAAAAACTGTTTTTT. Protein: CASSLGQGNEKLFF.

This chain connects TRBV19 to TRBJ1-2, with TRBD1 matching 7 bases. The CDR3 is made up of 14 amino acids. From germline, CDR1 is LNHDA and CDR2 SQIVND (reference sequence). With 7 bases clipped from V and 5 bases from J, the junction kept 10 bases outside the gene matches. This CDR3 reads CASNIGTVPYGYTF. The CDR3 DNA is TGTGCCAGTAATATCGGGACAGTCCCATATGGCTACACCTTC.

This clone was detected once. This chain uses TRBV6-1 with TRBJ1-2; D remains unclear. Germline assignment: CDR1 MNHNS and CDR2 SASEGT. The V gene lost 3 bases and the J gene lost 3 bases, with 5 bases spanning the gap. This CDR3 has 12 amino acids. The CDR3 DNA reads as TGTGCCAGCAGTGACCAGGACTATGGCTACACCTTC. It codes for CASSDQDYGYTF.

The chain combines TRBV12-3 or TRBV12-4 with TRBJ1-2; 7 bases fit TRBD1. V was pared by 6 bases and J by 4 bases, with 2 bases of the junction left unmatched. The CDR3 loop spans 12 amino acids. This CDR3 reads CASSGTAYGYTF. The CDR3 nucleotides are TGTGCCAGCAGCGGGACAGCCTATGGCTACACCTTC.